A selection of T cell receptor beta chains follows, all from one sample in a study of CD8 T cells in ankylosing spondylitis. TCRdb passed the 5' RACE reads through MiXCR, listing each CDR3 protein once. The table lists 180,000 or so distinct CDR3 sequences, 11% of them singletons. Source material: blood, either unsorted or a sorted T cell fraction (not recorded which). The receptors originated from a male donor with ankylosing spondylitis or in good health (not recorded which). Both conserved end residues are part of each CDR3. A D gene is named only where the DNA matches it firmly. The size of a clone is reported for some rows only, either as once, few or many, or as a class for expanded clones.

size,J,V,D,CDR3,DNA
-,TRBJ2-1,TRBV29-1,TRBD2,CSVDPSGGAGEQFF,TGCAGCGTTGATCCTAGCGGGGGGGCGGGTGAGCAGTTCTTC
-,TRBJ2-1,TRBV29-1,-,CSVEGAGSEQFF,TGCAGCGTTGAAGGGGCTGGGTCGGAGCAGTTCTTC
many,TRBJ1-6,TRBV12-3/TRBV12-4,-,CASTSQGSYNSPLHF,TGTGCCAGCACCTCCCAGGGGAGCTATAATTCACCCCTCCACTTT
many,TRBJ2-1,TRBV24-1,TRBD1,CATSDDRVPLGNEQFF,TGTGCCACCAGTGACGACAGGGTCCCCCTCGGCAATGAGCAGTTCTTC
many,TRBJ1-1,TRBV6-5,TRBD1,CASSLLGQVLGEAFF,TGTGCCAGCAGTTTACTGGGACAGGTCCTGGGTGAAGCTTTCTTT
many,TRBJ1-2,TRBV3-1,-,CASSQSNYGYTF,TGTGCCAGCAGCCAATCTAACTATGGCTACACCTTC
many,TRBJ1-2,TRBV11-3,-,CASSPRAQGYGYTF,TGTGCCAGCAGCCCACGCGCACAGGGCTATGGCTACACCTTC
few,TRBJ2-1,TRBV5-1,-,CASSSAGQSYNEQFF,TGCGCCAGCAGTTCAGCGGGACAGTCCTACAATGAGCAGTTCTTC
few,TRBJ2-1,TRBV5-6,TRBD2,CASSRRGERGAYNEQFF,TGTGCCAGCAGCAGAAGAGGCGAACGGGGGGCCTACAATGAGCAGTTCTTC
-,TRBJ1-4,TRBV11-3,-,CASSLGPVNEKLFF,TGTGCCAGCAGCTTAGGACCTGTTAATGAAAAACTGTTTTTT
few,TRBJ2-7,TRBV28,TRBD1,CASSSNGQASEQYF,TGTGCCAGCAGCTCCAACGGACAGGCTAGCGAGCAGTACTTC
many,TRBJ2-5,TRBV7-6,-,CASSPRDSSEETQYF,TGTGCCAGCAGCCCCCGCGACTCCAGCGAAGAGACCCAGTACTTC
-,TRBJ2-7,TRBV29-1,-,CSVRSGHSYEQYF,TGCAGCGTCAGGTCGGGTCACTCCTACGAGCAGTACTTC
many,TRBJ2-7,TRBV29-1,-,CSVENRPYEQYF,TGCAGCGTTGAGAACCGACCTTACGAGCAGTACTTC
-,TRBJ2-1,TRBV15,-,CATSKSGRSSYNEQFF,TGTGCCACCAGCAAGAGTGGCAGGAGCTCCTACAATGAGCAGTTCTTC
many,TRBJ2-7,TRBV6-2/TRBV6-3,-,CASSYPLGTRPYEQYF,TGTGCCAGCAGTTACCCTTTGGGGACGCGACCCTACGAGCAGTACTTC
many,TRBJ2-5,TRBV5-1,-,CASTPTDQETQYF,TGCGCCAGCACACCGACGGACCAAGAGACCCAGTACTTC
many,TRBJ2-2,TRBV20-1,TRBD1,CSARVDRGQDTGELFF,TGCAGTGCTAGAGTAGACAGGGGGCAGGACACCGGGGAGCTGTTTTTT
few,TRBJ2-2,TRBV5-1,-,CASSPWVPITNTGELFF,TGCGCCAGCAGCCCGTGGGTCCCTATTACGAACACCGGGGAGCTGTTTTTT
-,TRBJ2-5,TRBV9,-,CASRPTVGETQYF,TGTGCCAGCAGACCAACAGTGGGAGAGACCCAGTACTTC
-,TRBJ2-7,TRBV5-1,-,CASSLGSQSYEQYF,TGCGCCAGCAGCTTAGGGTCACAATCTTACGAGCAGTACTTC
-,TRBJ2-1,TRBV6-5,TRBD2,CASSYSRAGVSYNEQFF,TGTGCCAGCAGTTACTCGCGAGCGGGGGTATCCTACAATGAGCAGTTCTTC
few,TRBJ1-4,TRBV27,TRBD1,CASSPDRVGEKLFF,TGTGCCAGCAGTCCCGACAGGGTTGGTGAAAAACTGTTTTTT
many,TRBJ1-5,TRBV12-3/TRBV12-4,-,CASSWEGSGVDQPQHF,TGTGCCAGCAGTTGGGAAGGGTCGGGCGTCGATCAGCCCCAGCATTTT
few,TRBJ1-1,TRBV11-3,-,CASSLSPEDSEAFF,TGTGCCAGCAGCTTATCCCCCGAGGACAGTGAAGCTTTCTTT
-,TRBJ2-3,TRBV10-1,-,CASREGNSDTQYF,TGCGCCAGCAGGGAGGGGAACTCAGATACGCAGTATTTT
-,TRBJ2-3,TRBV10-1,TRBD2,CASSVLAGTTDTQYF,TGCGCCAGCAGTGTACTAGCGGGGACAACAGATACGCAGTATTTT
many,TRBJ2-7,TRBV6-2/TRBV6-3,TRBD2,CASRGLAGSYEQYF,TGTGCCAGCAGGGGACTAGCGGGATCCTACGAGCAGTACTTC
-,TRBJ2-5,TRBV20-1,-,CSARDFVSQETQYF,TGCAGTGCTAGAGATTTTGTAAGCCAAGAGACCCAGTACTTC
-,TRBJ1-5,TRBV7-2,-,CASSSARDQPQHF,TGTGCCAGCAGCTCAGCCAGAGATCAGCCCCAGCATTTT
-,TRBJ2-5,TRBV20-1,TRBD2,CSARVTSGGAGETQYF,TGCAGTGCTAGAGTTACTAGCGGGGGGGCAGGAGAGACCCAGTACTTC
many,TRBJ2-3,TRBV9,TRBD2,CASSVSGGRELTDTQYF,TGTGCCAGCAGCGTAAGCGGGGGGCGAGAACTCACAGATACGCAGTATTTT
-,TRBJ1-6,TRBV6-2/TRBV6-3,TRBD1,CASRIGTGNSPLHF,TGTGCCAGCAGAATCGGGACAGGCAATTCACCCCTCCACTTT
-,TRBJ1-5,TRBV7-9,-,CASSLGPGGNQPQHF,TGTGCCAGCAGCTTAGGGCCCGGAGGCAATCAGCCCCAGCATTTT
-,TRBJ1-6,TRBV7-9,TRBD1,CASSLDGTGNSPLHF,TGTGCCAGCAGCTTAGACGGGACAGGGAATTCACCCCTCCACTTT
many,TRBJ2-3,TRBV30,-,CAWSVRDSAEF,TGTGCCTGGAGTGTCCGGGACTCGGCGGAATTT
few,TRBJ1-1,TRBV20-1,-,CSARRSNIGNTEAFF,TGCAGTGCTAGGCGGAGCAACATCGGGAACACTGAAGCTTTCTTT
many,TRBJ2-7,TRBV18,-,CASSPLLADEQYF,TGTGCCAGCTCACCACTTTTGGCAGACGAGCAGTACTTC
many,TRBJ2-7,TRBV20-1,-,CSAAATGMHLAYEQYF,TGCAGTGCTGCAGCAACGGGGATGCACCTCGCCTACGAGCAGTACTTC
many,TRBJ2-1,TRBV11-2,-,CASSLDRLVAEQFF,TGTGCCAGCAGCTTAGACCGACTAGTTGCTGAGCAGTTCTTC
many,TRBJ1-1,TRBV20-1,TRBD1,CSARDFDRGGTEAFF,TGCAGTGCTAGAGATTTCGACAGGGGAGGGACTGAAGCTTTCTTT